The 2 T cell receptor beta chains below all came from one sample that was sequenced in a study of neurological immune-mediated disorders. TCRdb reprocessed the 5' RACE reads with MiXCR, giving one entry per CDR3 protein. The sample records 39,000 or so distinct CDR3 sequences, approximately 4.4% being singletons. The source material was CD4+ T cells from blood. These receptors were taken from a man in his late teens or twenties in good health.

There are many counts of this clonotype. The chain joins TRBV27 to TRBJ2-7; possible D gene TRBD2, 6 bases. CDR3 length equals 17 residues. With 3 bases removed from V and 3 bases from J, the gap between germline ends came to 21 bases. Germline V gene sequence: CDR1 MNHEY, CDR2 SMNVEV (reference sequence). The chain's CDR3 is CASSFLGKLQDYYEQYF. The CDR3 DNA is TGTGCCAGCAGTTTTCTGGGTAAACTACAGGACTACTACGAGCAGTACTTC.

This clonotype was detected ten times or more. This chain uses TRBV7-2 with TRBJ2-7; D remains unclear. Germline V gene data show CDR1 as SGHTA and CDR2 as FQGNSA. This CDR3 is 12 amino acids long. The germline V and J ends were trimmed by 5 bases and 7 bases, with 12 bases remaining between them. This CDR3 is CASSDWGGEQYF. The CDR3 DNA is TGTGCCAGCAGCGATTGGGGTGGAGAGCAGTACTTC.